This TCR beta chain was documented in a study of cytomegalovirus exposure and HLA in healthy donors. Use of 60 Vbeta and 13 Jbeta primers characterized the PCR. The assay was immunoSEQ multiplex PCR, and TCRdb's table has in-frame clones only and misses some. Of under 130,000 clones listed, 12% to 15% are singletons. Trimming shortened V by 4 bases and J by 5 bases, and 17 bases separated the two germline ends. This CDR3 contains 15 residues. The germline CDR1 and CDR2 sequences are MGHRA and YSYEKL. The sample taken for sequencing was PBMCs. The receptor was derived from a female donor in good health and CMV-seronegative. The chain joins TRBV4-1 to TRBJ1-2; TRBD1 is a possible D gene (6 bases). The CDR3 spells CASSPSQGSQYGYTF. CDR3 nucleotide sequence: TGCGCCAGCAGCCCCTCCCAGGGGAGTCAATATGGCTACACCTTC.